What follows is one T cell receptor (beta chain) and its context. This clonotype was observed a handful of times. The antigen it binds to is not known. Base quality data are lacking; no much larger clone is found one base away. This record belongs to a study of T-cell reconstitution after alpha-beta-depleted transplantation in children (dated by TCRdb to 2016 to 2017). Background for the entire study: The study quantitatively tracked T-cell immune reconstitution after TCRalphabeta/CD19-depleted allogeneic hematopoietic cell transplantation in children using TCR repertoire profiling.

The method was PCR. These reads were obtained on an Illumina HiSeq 2500. TCR library preparation used molecular barcoding, with unique molecular identifiers applied to normalize quantification of the TCRbeta repertoire. TCRdb ran its own pipeline on the public reads, namely fastp trimming at Q25 and MiXCR clone calling, and kept in-frame beta chains. Records with the same CDR3 protein are collapsed into one entry carrying the most frequent genes and DNA. Counted in this sample were roughly 310,000 distinct CDR3 sequences; around 25% of them appeared once. The ten most abundant clones make up about 10% of the sample. The CDR3 starts with the cysteine, ends with the phenylalanine, and has 11 residues. Only CDR3 DNA remains: 33 bases, in frame from the first base. The germline V gene (reference sequence) yields SEHNR for CDR1 and FQNEAQ for CDR2. V is pared back by 5 bases and J by 5 bases, with 4 bases lying between the germline termini.

This specimen's treatment or condition label, interpreted: allogeneic hematopoietic cell transplantation with graft depleted of TCRalphabeta T cells and CD19 B cells. Transplant recipients were children who received TCRalphabeta/CD19-depleted allogeneic hematopoietic cell grafts. What the study reported, not specific to this receptor: The frequencies of hyperexpanded clones fell over the following months, and after one year, T-cell counts and TCRbeta diversity were mostly attributed to newly produced T cells. In some patients, the high TCRbeta diversity seen at day 60 was put down to recipient T cells and intrathymic progenitors that had survived conditioning. The apparently early recovery of alphabetaT-cell counts about two months after transplant reportedly depended on only several hundred rapidly expanded clones that came from non-depleted graft cells.

The chain is made from TRBV7-9 and TRBJ2-1; confidence is insufficient to name the D gene. Sequences were derived from PBMCs, mostly from graft donor cells, sampled 180 days after TCRalphabeta/CD19-depleted stem cell transplant. This clonotype originated in a male patient younger than 18 who had a stem cell transplant for acute lymphoblastic leukemia, so the T cells may come from the graft donor. The nucleotide sequence reads as follows: TGTGCCAGCAGCGCGAACAATGAGCAGTTCTTC. Protein translation: CASSANNEQFF.